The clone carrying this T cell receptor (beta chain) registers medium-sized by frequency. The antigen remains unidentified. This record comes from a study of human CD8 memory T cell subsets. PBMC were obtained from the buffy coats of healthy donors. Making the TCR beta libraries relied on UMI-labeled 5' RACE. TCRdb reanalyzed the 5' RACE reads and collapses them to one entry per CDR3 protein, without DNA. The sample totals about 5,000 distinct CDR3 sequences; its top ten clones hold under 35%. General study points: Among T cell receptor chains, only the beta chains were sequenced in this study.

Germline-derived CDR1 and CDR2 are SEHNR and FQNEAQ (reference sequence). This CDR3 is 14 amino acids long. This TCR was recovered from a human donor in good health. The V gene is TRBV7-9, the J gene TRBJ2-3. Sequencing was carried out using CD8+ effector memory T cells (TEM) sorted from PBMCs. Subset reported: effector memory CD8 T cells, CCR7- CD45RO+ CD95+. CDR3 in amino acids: CASSFDWGTDTQYF.